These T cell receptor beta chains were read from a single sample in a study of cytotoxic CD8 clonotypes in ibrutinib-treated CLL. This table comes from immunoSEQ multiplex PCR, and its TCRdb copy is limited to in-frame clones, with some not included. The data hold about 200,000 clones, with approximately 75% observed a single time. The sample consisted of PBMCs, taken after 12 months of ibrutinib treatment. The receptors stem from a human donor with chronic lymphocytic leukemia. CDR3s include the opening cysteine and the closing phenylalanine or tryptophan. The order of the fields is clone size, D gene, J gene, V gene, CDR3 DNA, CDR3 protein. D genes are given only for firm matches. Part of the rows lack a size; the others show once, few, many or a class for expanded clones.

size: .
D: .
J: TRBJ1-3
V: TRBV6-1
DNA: TGTGCCAGCACTGCGGACCTAAGCCCTGGAAACACCATATATTTT
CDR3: CASTADLSPGNTIYF

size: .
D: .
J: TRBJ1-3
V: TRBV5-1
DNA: TGCGCCAGCAGCTTGGCGGGGGCTGGAAACACCATATATTTT
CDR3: CASSLAGAGNTIYF

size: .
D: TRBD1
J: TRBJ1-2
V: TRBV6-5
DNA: TGTGCCAGCAGCCGACAGGGATCGGACTATGGCTACACCTTC
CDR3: CASSRQGSDYGYTF

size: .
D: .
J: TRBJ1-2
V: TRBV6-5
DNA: TGTGCCAGCAGTTCTTGGACAGATGGCTACACCTTC
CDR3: CASSSWTDGYTF

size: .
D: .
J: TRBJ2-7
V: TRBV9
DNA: TGTGCCAGCAGCGCCCAACTTTCCTACGAGCAGTACTTC
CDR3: CASSAQLSYEQYF

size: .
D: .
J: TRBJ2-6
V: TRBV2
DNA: TGTGCCAGCCTCAGGGACTCTGGGGCCAACGTCCTGACTTTC
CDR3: CASLRDSGANVLTF

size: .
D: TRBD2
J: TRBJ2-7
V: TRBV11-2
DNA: TGTGCCAGCAGAAGACTAGCGGGAGGGCCGCTTGAGCAGTACTTC
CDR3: CASRRLAGGPLEQYF

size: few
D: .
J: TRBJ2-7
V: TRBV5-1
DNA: TGCGCCAGCAGCTTGGTTGGCTACGAGCAGTACTTC
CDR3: CASSLVGYEQYF

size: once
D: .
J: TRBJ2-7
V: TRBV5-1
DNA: TGCGCCAGCAGTTTTTCGGACAGCCGCTACGAGCAGTACTTC
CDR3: CASSFSDSRYEQYF

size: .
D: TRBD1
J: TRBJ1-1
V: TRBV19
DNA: TGTGCCAGTAGTACACGACAGGGAAGCGGGGGCACTGAAGCTTTCTTT
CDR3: CASSTRQGSGGTEAFF

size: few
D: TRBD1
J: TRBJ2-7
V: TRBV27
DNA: TGTGCCACCAGTTGGGACAGGGTTTCCGAGCAGTACTTC
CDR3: CATSWDRVSEQYF

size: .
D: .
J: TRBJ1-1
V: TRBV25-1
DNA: TGTGCCAGCAGTGCCCAGTCGGTGACTGAAGCTTTCTTT
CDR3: CASSAQSVTEAFF

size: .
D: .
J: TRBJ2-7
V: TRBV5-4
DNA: TGTGCCAGCAGCCCTGGCTCCGGAATCTCCTACGAGCAGTACTTC
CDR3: CASSPGSGISYEQYF

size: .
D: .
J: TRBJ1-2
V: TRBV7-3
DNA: TGTGCCAGCAGCCTCGGGCCCGGAAGTCACTATGGCTACACCTTC
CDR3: CASSLGPGSHYGYTF

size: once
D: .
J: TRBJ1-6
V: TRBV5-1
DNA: TGCGCCAGCAGCTTGGGGCAGGGGATGAATAATTCACCCCTCCACTTT
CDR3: CASSLGQGMNNSPLHF

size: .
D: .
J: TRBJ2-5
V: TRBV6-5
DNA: TGTGCCAGCAGTTCTGACAGGTATGGAAAGACCCAGTACTTC
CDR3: CASSSDRYGKTQYF

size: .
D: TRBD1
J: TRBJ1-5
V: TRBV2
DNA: TGTGCCAGCAGTGAACAGGGGGGCAATCAGCCCCAGCATTTT
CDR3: CASSEQGGNQPQHF

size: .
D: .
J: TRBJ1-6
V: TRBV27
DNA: TGTGCCAGCAGTTTATCGGGCAGATCACCCCTCCACTTT
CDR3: CASSLSGRSPLHF

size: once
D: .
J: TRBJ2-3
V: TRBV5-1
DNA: TGCGCCAGCAGCACCCCAGGGGTGCCAACAGATACGCAGTATTTT
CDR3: CASSTPGVPTDTQYF

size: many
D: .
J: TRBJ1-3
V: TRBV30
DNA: TGTGCCGGAGACTTAGCTGGAAACACCATATATTTT
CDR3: CAGDLAGNTIYF

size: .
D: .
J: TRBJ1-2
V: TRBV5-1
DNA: TGCGCCAGCAGCTCGGGTTTCGGGACTTATGGCTACACCTTC
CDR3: CASSSGFGTYGYTF

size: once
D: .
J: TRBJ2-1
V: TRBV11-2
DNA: TGTGCCAGCAGATTTGAGGGGATGCATGAGCAGTTCTTC
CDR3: CASRFEGMHEQFF

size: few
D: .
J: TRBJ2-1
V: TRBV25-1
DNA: TGTGCCAGCAGTGAGGATGGAGAGTGGAGGTTTAGCAATGAGCAGTTCTTC
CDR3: CASSEDGEWRFSNEQFF

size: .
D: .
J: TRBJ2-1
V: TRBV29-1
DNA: TGCAGCGTGTGCAGGGGTATGAACAATGAGCAGTTCTTC
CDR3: CSVCRGMNNEQFF

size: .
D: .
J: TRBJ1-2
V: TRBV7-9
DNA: TGTGCCAGCAGCCTCGGACAGAACTATGGCTACACCTTC
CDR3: CASSLGQNYGYTF

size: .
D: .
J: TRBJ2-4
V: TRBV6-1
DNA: TGTGCCAGCAGTGGGGGGTTGGGGGAAATAGCCAAAAACATTCAGTACTTC
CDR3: CASSGGLGEIAKNIQYF

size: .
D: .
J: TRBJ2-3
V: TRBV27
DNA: TGTGCCAGCAGTCCTACCCCGATGAACACAGATACGCAGTATTTT
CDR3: CASSPTPMNTDTQYF

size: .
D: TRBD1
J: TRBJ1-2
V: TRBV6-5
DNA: TGTGCCAGCACGGGGACAGGGTATGGCTACACCTTC
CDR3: CASTGTGYGYTF

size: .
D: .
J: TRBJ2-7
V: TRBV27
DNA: TGTGCCAGCAGCCAGTGGGGCGAGCAGTACTTC
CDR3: CASSQWGEQYF

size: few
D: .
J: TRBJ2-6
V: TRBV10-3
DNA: TGTGCCATCAGTGAGTCGATATCTGGGGCCAACGTCCTGACTTTC
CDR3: CAISESISGANVLTF

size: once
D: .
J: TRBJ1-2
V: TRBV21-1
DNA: TGTGCCAGCAGCCAACAGGGGGGATCTAACTATGGCTACACCTTC
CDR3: CASSQQGGSNYGYTF

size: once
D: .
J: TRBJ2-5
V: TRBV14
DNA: TGTGCCAGCAGCGGCAGGGCCCAAGAGACCCAGTACTTC
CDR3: CASSGRAQETQYF

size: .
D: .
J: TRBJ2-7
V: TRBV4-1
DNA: TGCGCCAGCAGCCAAGATTTGCAACTCTACGAGCAGTACTTC
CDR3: CASSQDLQLYEQYF

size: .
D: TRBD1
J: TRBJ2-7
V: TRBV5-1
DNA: TGCGCCAGCAGTGGGTCCGGGACAGGACCATACGAGCAGTACTTC
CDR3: CASSGSGTGPYEQYF

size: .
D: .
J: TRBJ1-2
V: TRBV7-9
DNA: TGTGCCAGCAATCCAGCCCTGACAGGACCTAAGGGCTACACCTTC
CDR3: CASNPALTGPKGYTF

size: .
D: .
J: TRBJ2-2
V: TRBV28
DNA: TGTGCCAGCAGTGTCGCACAGAACACCGGGGAGCTGTTTTTT
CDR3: CASSVAQNTGELFF

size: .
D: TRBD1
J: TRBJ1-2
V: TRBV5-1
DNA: TGCGCCAGCAGCTGGGACAGGGGGAGCTACACCTTC
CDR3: CASSWDRGSYTF

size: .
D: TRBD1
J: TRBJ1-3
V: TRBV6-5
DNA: TGTGCCAGCAGTTCACCGGGACAGACTGGAAACACCATATATTTT
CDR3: CASSSPGQTGNTIYF

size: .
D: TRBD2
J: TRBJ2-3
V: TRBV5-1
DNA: TGCGCCAGCAGGAACCCGGGGGGAGATACGCAGTATTTT
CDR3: CASRNPGGDTQYF

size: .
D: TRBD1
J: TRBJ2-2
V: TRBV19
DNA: TGTGCCAGTAGTATTAAGCAGGGGGCCCGCACCGGGGAGCTGTTTTTT
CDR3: CASSIKQGARTGELFF

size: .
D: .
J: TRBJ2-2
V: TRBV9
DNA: TGTGCCAGCGACGACCGACTTACCGGGGAGCTGTTTTTT
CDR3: CASDDRLTGELFF

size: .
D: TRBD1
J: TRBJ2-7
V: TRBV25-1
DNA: TGTGCCAGCAGTGCAGCAGGGGGCTACGAGCAGTACTTC
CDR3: CASSAAGGYEQYF

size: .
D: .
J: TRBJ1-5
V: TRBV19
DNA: TGTGCCACCCGGGACCACCCGTATAGCAATCAGCCCCAGCATTTT
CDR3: CATRDHPYSNQPQHF

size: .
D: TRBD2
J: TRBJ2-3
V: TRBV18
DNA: TGTGCCAGCTCACCCTTAACGGGAGGTGGAGGAGATACGCAGTATTTT
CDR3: CASSPLTGGGGDTQYF

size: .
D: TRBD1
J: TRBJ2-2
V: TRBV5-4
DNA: TGTGCCAGCAGCCCACCGGGACAGACTACCGGGGAGCTGTTTTTT
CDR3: CASSPPGQTTGELFF

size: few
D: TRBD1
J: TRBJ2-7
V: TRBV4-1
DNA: TGCGCCAGCAGCCCGGGACAGAATCCCTACGAGCAGTACTTC
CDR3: CASSPGQNPYEQYF

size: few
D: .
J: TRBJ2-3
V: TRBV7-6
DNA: TGTGCCAGCAGCGAAATGGAGAGCACAGATACGCAGTATTTT
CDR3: CASSEMESTDTQYF

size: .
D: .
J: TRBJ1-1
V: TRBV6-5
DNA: TGTGCCAGCAGTTCAGGGGAGGGGGGAACTGAAGCTTTCTTT
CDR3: CASSSGEGGTEAFF

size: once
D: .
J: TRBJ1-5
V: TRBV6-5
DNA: TGTGCCAGCAGTGATGGCCCCCTTGAGCCCCAGCATTTT
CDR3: CASSDGPLEPQHF

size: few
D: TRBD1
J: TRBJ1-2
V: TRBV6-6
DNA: TGTGCCAGCAGGGGGACAGGGAAGGGTGGAGGCTACACCTTC
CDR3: CASRGTGKGGGYTF

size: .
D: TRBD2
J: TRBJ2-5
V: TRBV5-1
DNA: TGCGCCAGCAGCCCCCTAGCGGGAGGGCCGGAGACCCAGTACTTC
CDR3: CASSPLAGGPETQYF